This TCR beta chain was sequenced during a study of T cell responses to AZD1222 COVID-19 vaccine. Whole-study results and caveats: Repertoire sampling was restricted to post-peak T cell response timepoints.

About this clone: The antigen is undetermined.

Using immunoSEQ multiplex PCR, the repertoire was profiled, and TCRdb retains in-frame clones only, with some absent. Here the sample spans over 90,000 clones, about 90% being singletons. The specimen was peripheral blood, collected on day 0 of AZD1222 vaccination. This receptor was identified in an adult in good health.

In DNA form, the CDR3 reads TGCGCCAGTCCCAGTCGGGACAGACTAACGAACACCGGGGAGCTGTTTTTT. The encoded protein is CASPSRDRLTNTGELFF. This sequence joins TRBV10-2 and TRBJ2-2; 7 bases are a match to TRBD1. V was pared by 9 bases and J by 0 bases, with 13 bases of the junction left unmatched. This CDR3 has 17 residues. Germline lookup yields CDR1 WSHSY and CDR2 SAAADI.